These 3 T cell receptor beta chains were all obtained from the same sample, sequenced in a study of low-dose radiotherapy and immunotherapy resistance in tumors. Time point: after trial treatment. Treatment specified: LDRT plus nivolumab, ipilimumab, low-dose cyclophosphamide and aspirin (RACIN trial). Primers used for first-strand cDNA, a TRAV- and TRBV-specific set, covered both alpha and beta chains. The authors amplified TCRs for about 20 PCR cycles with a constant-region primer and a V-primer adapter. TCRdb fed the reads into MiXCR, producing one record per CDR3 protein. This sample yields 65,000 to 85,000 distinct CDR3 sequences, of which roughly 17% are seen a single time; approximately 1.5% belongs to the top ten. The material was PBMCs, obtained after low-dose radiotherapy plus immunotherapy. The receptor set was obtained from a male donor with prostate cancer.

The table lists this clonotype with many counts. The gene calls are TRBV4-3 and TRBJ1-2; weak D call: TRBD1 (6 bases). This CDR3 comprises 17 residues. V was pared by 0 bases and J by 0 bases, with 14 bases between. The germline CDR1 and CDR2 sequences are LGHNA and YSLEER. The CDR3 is CASSQEFRGQANYGYTF. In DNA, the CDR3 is TGCGCCAGCAGCCAAGAGTTCAGGGGACAAGCTAACTATGGCTACACCTTC.

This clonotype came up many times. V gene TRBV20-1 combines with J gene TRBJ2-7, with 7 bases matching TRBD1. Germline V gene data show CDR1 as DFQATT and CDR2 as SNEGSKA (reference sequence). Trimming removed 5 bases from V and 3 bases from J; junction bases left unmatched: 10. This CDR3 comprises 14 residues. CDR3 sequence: CSALKSGQIYEQYF. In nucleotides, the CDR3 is TGCAGTGCTCTAAAATCGGGACAGATCTACGAGCAGTACTTC.

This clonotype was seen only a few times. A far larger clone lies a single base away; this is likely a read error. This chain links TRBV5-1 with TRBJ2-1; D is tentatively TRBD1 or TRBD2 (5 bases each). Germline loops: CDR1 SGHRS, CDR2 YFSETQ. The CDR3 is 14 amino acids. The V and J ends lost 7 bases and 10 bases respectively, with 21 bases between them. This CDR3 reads CASRSGAASYEQFF. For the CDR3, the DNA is TGCGCCAGCCGATCCGGGGCAGCCTCCTACGAGCAGTTCTTC.